One and the same sample provided the 7 T cell receptor beta chains below, sequenced in a study of shared clonotypes between healthy human individuals. Produced via immunoSEQ multiplex PCR; TCRdb's table is partial and in-frame only. The table shows roughly 1.4 million clones, with around 98.5% occurring only once. Sequenced material: naive CD4+ T cells sorted from blood. Sample subset: CD45RA+ positively selected. All receptors come from a man aged 30 to 39 in good health.

The chain combines TRBV28 with TRBJ2-7; 12 nucleotides agree with TRBD1. Germline CDR1 reads MDHEN; CDR2 reads SYDVKM. With 6 bases clipped from V and 4 bases from J, the junction kept 7 bases outside the gene matches. The CDR3 sequence is 15 residues long. The CDR3 region is CASRAPGQGAYEQYF. CDR3 nucleotide sequence: TGTGCCAGCAGAGCTCCGGGACAGGGGGCTTACGAGCAGTACTTC.

Turning to this clone: At the DNA level, this CDR3 is encoded by other sequences in the same sample as well. The rearrangement uses TRBV18 and TRBJ1-1; no clear D. Germline CDR1 KGHSH, CDR2 LQKENI. Trimming took 3 bases from V and 2 from J, leaving 10 bases between them. This CDR3 has 14 residues. The CDR3 sequence: CASSPLSGNTEAFF. Written as DNA, the CDR3 is TGTGCCAGCTCACCTCTATCAGGCAACACTGAAGCTTTCTTT.

The CDR3 bases are TGCGCCAGCAGCCAAGATTGGGGGGGACAGGGAGGCAGCAATCAGCCCCAGCATTTT. Translated, it gives CASSQDWGGQGGSNQPQHF. This chain joins TRBV4-3 and TRBJ1-5; 9 positions match TRBD1. Germline CDR1 reads LGHNA; CDR2 reads YSLEER. Trimming removed 0 bases from V and 1 base from J; junction bases left unmatched: 10. The CDR3 runs to 19 residues.

The chain joins TRBV14 to TRBJ2-6, with D perhaps TRBD1 or TRBD2 (7 bases each). The CDR3 totals 17 residues. Looked up from germline, CDR1 is SGHDN and CDR2 is FVKESK. The V and J ends lost 9 bases and 1 base respectively, with 19 bases between them. The CDR3 here is CARTLGGGDSGANVLTF. The CDR3, as DNA: TGTGCCAGAACTTTGGGAGGGGGCGATTCTGGGGCCAACGTCCTGACTTTC.

The V gene is TRBV9, the J gene TRBJ1-5, with TRBD1 as a possible D gene (5 bases). V lost 4 bases to trimming and J lost 3 bases, with 14 bases between them. The CDR3 is 15 amino acids. Germline V lookup: CDR1 SGDLS, CDR2 YYNGEE. The CDR3 bases are TGTGCCAGCAGCCCAGACGGGACGTCCAATCAGCCCCAGCATTTT. Translating gives CASSPDGTSNQPQHF.

In DNA form, the CDR3 reads TGTGCCAGCAGCTTACCGGGGCCCCTGAACACTGAAGCTTTCTTT. As protein: CASSLPGPLNTEAFF. This chain uses TRBV7-2 with TRBJ1-1; D might be TRBD1 (5 bases). With 2 bases removed from V and 0 bases from J, the gap between germline ends came to 10 bases. The CDR3 extends over 15 amino acids. CDR1 and CDR2 from the germline V gene are SGHTA and FQGNSA.

This chain connects TRBV5-1 to TRBJ2-7, with TRBD2 identical over 12 bases. Germline CDR1 is SGHRS and CDR2 is YFSETQ. J was trimmed by 6 bases and V by 0 bases; bases with no gene match: 4. The CDR3 covers 15 residues. The CDR3 DNA reads TGCGCCAGCAGCTTGGAGACGGGACTAGCGGGCGAGCAGTACTTC. This sequence encodes CASSLETGLAGEQYF. The full variable domain, completed using reference TRBV5-1 and TRBJ2-7, is KAGVTQTPRYLIKTRGQQVTLSCSPISGHRSVSWYQQTPGQGLQFLFEYFSETQRNKGNFPGRFSGRQFSNSRSEMNVSTLELGDSALYLCASSLETGLAGEQYFGPGTRLTVT.